This TCR beta chain was sequenced during a study of identical twins. The V gene end was trimmed by 0 bases and the J gene end by 8 bases; junction bases not matched to a gene: 5. Germline V gives CDR1 DFQATT, CDR2 SNEGSKA (reference sequence). The CDR3 consists of 13 residues. Via MiXCR, TCRdb re-called the 5' RACE reads, giving one row per CDR3 protein. The sample includes under 350,000 distinct CDR3 sequences, roughly 10% seen only once; the top ten take under 7.5%. In its sample, this clonotype was seen a few times. The same sample was also studied in work on yellow fever vaccine responses in identical twins.

The specimen sequenced was CD8+ T cells sorted from blood. J is TRBJ1-1 and V is TRBV20-1, with 8 bases fitting TRBD1. This TCR derives from a woman aged 18-35 years in good health. The CDR3 sequence is CSARDGDRPEAFF. CDR3 nucleotides: TGCAGTGCTAGAGACGGGGACAGGCCGGAAGCTTTCTTT.